These 6 T cell receptor beta chains were all obtained from the same sample, sequenced in a study of T cell responses to AZD1222 COVID-19 vaccine (dated by TCRdb to about 2021). The time point label here, explained by the study, means: baseline before first vaccination. The receptor library was made with the immunoSEQ multiplex PCR assay. Held by TCRdb, this immuneACCESS table contains in-frame sequences only and omits some clones. Under half of the omission traces to an unresolved V gene where checked; the cause of the rest is unknown. The sample data list 100,000 to 150,000 clones, and 90% of these were observed just once. Less than 9% of the sample comes from the top ten. The sequenced sample was peripheral blood, obtained on day 0 of AZD1222 vaccination. These receptors were collected from an adult in good health.

The chain recombines TRBV29-1 with TRBJ1-3; no reliable D call. The CDR3 extends over 11 amino acids. Deletions cut 3 bases from V and 14 bases from J, with 14 bases between. CDR1 SQVTM and CDR2 ANQGSEA come from the germline V gene. The CDR3 nucleotides read TGCAGCGTTGAGAACAGCCGCGACGTATATTTT. Translation gives CSVENSRDVYF.

V is TRBV25-1 and J is TRBJ1-5; D is unclear. V dropped 6 bases and J dropped 4 bases, with 13 bases sitting between them. The CDR3 has 14 amino acids. Per the germline V gene, CDR1 is MGHDK and CDR2 is SYGVNS. In DNA form, the CDR3 reads TGTGCCAGCAGCTTTGAGGTAGTAAATCAGCCCCAGCATTTT. Translating it yields CASSFEVVNQPQHF.

The rearrangement joins TRBV3-1 (or the pseudogene TRBV3-2) to TRBJ2-3; 10 nucleotides match TRBD2. This CDR3 comprises 16 residues. Per the germline V gene, CDR1 is LGHDT and CDR2 is YNNKEL (reference sequence). Unmatched junction bases numbered 8, after V lost 2 bases and J lost 6 bases. The DNA for the CDR3 is TGTGCCAGCAGCCAATTGGCTAGCGGGGGAGGGGATACGCAGTATTTT. The encoded protein is CASSQLASGGGDTQYF.

The rearrangement uses TRBV6-4 and TRBJ2-1; unclear D gene. V was trimmed by 0 bases and J by 0 bases, leaving 9 bases between them. The CDR3 extends over 16 amino acids. CDR1 MRHNA and CDR2 SNTAGT come from the germline V gene. CDR3 coding DNA: TGTGCCAGCAGTGACTCACCAGGAAGCTCCTACAATGAGCAGTTCTTC. This sequence encodes CASSDSPGSSYNEQFF.

For the CDR3, the DNA is TGTGCCAGCAGCCGGGACGGAGGACCGAACACTGAAGCTTTCTTT. It codes for CASSRDGGPNTEAFF. The V call is TRBV5-4, the J call TRBJ1-1; weak D call: TRBD1 (5 bases). V was pared by 4 bases and J by 1 base, with 14 bases between. The CDR3 has 15 amino acids. Germline V gene lookup returns CDR1 SGHNT and CDR2 YYREEE (reference sequence).

This clone was seen a handful of times. The V and J genes are TRBV9 and TRBJ2-2; D is possibly TRBD1 (6 bases). Trimming cost V 2 bases and J 3 bases, with 11 bases left between them. CDR3 length: 15 amino acids. The germline V gene encodes CDR1 SGDLS and CDR2 YYNGEE. The DNA of the CDR3 is TGTGCCAGCAGCGTCCAGGGGCGGGACACCGGGGAGCTGTTTTTT. Translating gives CASSVQGRDTGELFF.